Shown below are 32 T cell receptor beta chains from a single sample sequenced in a study of T-cell memory formation after mild COVID-19. TCRdb analysed the 5' RACE reads with MiXCR anew, one entry per CDR3 protein. The sample consists of roughly 610,000 distinct CDR3 sequences, about 18% of them appearing once. The material sequenced was PBMCs or a T cell subset sorted from them (not recorded which). These TCRs come from an adult woman who had mild COVID-19 (a few samples of this study predate the infection). Cell type and time point are not known.

The chain is built from TRBV7-7 and TRBJ2-3; D is unresolved. CDR1 is SSHAT and CDR2 is FNYEAQ in the germline V gene (reference sequence). V shed 1 base and J shed 0 bases, with 8 bases lying between them. The CDR3 has 15 amino acids. The CDR3 sequence is CASSLGASSTDTQYF. In DNA form, the CDR3 reads TGTGCCAGCAGCTTAGGGGCTAGTAGCACAGATACGCAGTATTTT. Full variable domain (outside the CDR3, taken from reference TRBV7-7 and TRBJ2-3): GAGVSQSPRYKVTKRGQDVTLRCDPISSHATLYWYQQALGQGPEFLTYFNYEAQPDKSGLPSDRFSAERPEGSISTLTIQRTEQRDSAMYRCASSLGASSTDTQYFGPGTRLTVL.

The chain joins TRBV5-1 to TRBJ2-2, with a possible D match to TRBD1 (6 bases). The CDR3 has 15 amino acids. V gave up 3 bases and J gave up 2 bases, with 11 bases separating them. Germline CDR1 and CDR2: SGHRS and YFSETQ. The chain's CDR3 is CASSWQGINTGELFF. CDR3 nucleotide sequence: TGCGCCAGCAGCTGGCAGGGGATCAACACCGGGGAGCTGTTTTTT.

This clonotype occurred a few times. V is TRBV10-3 and J is TRBJ2-3, with 10 bases identical to TRBD2. This CDR3 is built from 15 residues. V shed 6 bases and J 3 bases; nucleotides not matched to a gene: 6. Per the germline V gene, CDR1 is ENHRY and CDR2 is SYGVKD. The CDR3 protein is CAIREPGLATDTQYF. The CDR3 region has the DNA TGTGCCATCAGGGAGCCGGGACTAGCGACAGATACGCAGTATTTT.

This clonotype was detected a few times. This chain uses TRBV19 with TRBJ1-2; D is uncertain. This CDR3 is built from 15 residues. Germline V CDR1 and CDR2: LNHDA, SQIVND (reference sequence). Trimming took 3 bases from V and 6 from J, leaving 17 bases between them. The CDR3 is CASSIQFGGANGYTF. In DNA form, the CDR3 reads TGTGCCAGTAGTATCCAGTTTGGAGGAGCTAATGGCTACACCTTC.

This clonotype has a handful of counts. The V call is TRBV7-9, the J call TRBJ2-7; a possible D gene is TRBD2 (7 bases). V lost 5 bases to trimming and J lost 3 bases, with 26 bases between them. This CDR3 spans 18 amino acids. Germline V CDR1 and CDR2: SEHNR, FQNEAQ (reference sequence). The CDR3, as DNA: TGTGCCAGCAGCCCCTTTTCGGGGGGCTCCAAGGTGGGCTACGAGCAGTACTTC. Encoded protein: CASSPFSGGSKVGYEQYF. The full variable domain, completed using reference TRBV7-9 and TRBJ2-7, is DTGVSQNPRHKITKRGQNVTFRCDPISEHNRLYWYRQTLGQGPEFLTYFQNEAQLEKSRLLSDRFSAERPKGSFSTLEIQRTEQGDSAMYLCASSPFSGGSKVGYEQYFGPGTRLTVT.

This chain joins TRBV5-1 and TRBJ2-6; D might be TRBD1 (5 bases). Germline loops: CDR1 SGHRS, CDR2 YFSETQ. Deletions cut 2 bases from V and 0 bases from J, with 15 bases between. CDR3 length: 18 amino acids. CDR3 protein: CASSLQRQKSSGANVLTF. CDR3 DNA: TGCGCCAGCAGCTTACAACGACAGAAAAGCTCTGGGGCCAACGTCCTGACTTTC. Full variable domain (outside the CDR3, taken from reference TRBV5-1 and TRBJ2-6): KAGVTQTPRYLIKTRGQQVTLSCSPISGHRSVSWYQQTPGQGLQFLFEYFSETQRNKGNFPGRFSGRQFSNSRSEMNVSTLELGDSALYLCASSLQRQKSSGANVLTFGAGSRLTVL.

The chain uses TRBV24-1 and TRBJ1-2; 10 nucleotides agree with TRBD1. Germline loops: CDR1 KGHDR, CDR2 SFDVKD. The CDR3 contains 15 residues. Germline trimming cut 4 bases from V and 5 bases from J; bases unmatched to any gene: 6. CDR3 sequence (DNA): TGTGCCACCAGTGAGCCGGCGGACAGGGGGTATGGCTACACCTTC. It encodes CATSEPADRGYGYTF.

This clonotype has just a few counts. The chain carries TRBV4-3 and TRBJ2-1; TRBD2 agrees at 9 bases. With V trimmed by 5 bases and J by 7 bases, 9 bases remained unmatched. This CDR3 has 15 residues. The germline V gene encodes CDR1 LGHNA and CDR2 YSLEER. CDR3 sequence reads: CASSFWFSGSNEQFF. The CDR3 region has the DNA TGCGCCAGCAGCTTCTGGTTTAGCGGGAGTAATGAGCAGTTCTTC.

J is TRBJ2-3 and V is TRBV5-1; 7 bases map to TRBD2. The CDR3 is made up of 15 amino acids. CDR1 and CDR2 (germline): SGHRS, YFSETQ. With V trimmed by 3 bases and J by 2 bases, 6 bases remained unmatched. CDR3 region: CASSSGDYHTDTQYF. CDR3 DNA sequence: TGCGCCAGCAGCTCGGGGGACTACCACACAGATACGCAGTATTTT.

V usage is TRBV4-1 and J usage is TRBJ1-1, with 9 bases matching TRBD1. V lost 2 bases, J lost 2 bases, and 3 bases stayed unmatched. The germline CDR1 and CDR2 sequences are MGHRA and YSYEKL. The CDR3 length is 15 residues. This CDR3 is CASSQTDRGNTEAFF. Written as DNA, the CDR3 is TGCGCCAGCAGCCAAACGGACAGGGGAAACACTGAAGCTTTCTTT.

This clonotype was counted a few times. The J gene is TRBJ2-5, the V gene TRBV12-3 or TRBV12-4; D possibly uses TRBD1 or TRBD2 (5 bases each). This CDR3 spans 15 amino acids. V was cut by 4 bases and J by 0 bases, with 12 bases left in between. Here the CDR3 DNA reads TGTGCCAGCAGTTCCGGGACGTTGTACCAAGAGACCCAGTACTTC. This translates into CASSSGTLYQETQYF.

Points on this clonotype: The junction and the germline gene differ at one end; a read error may be behind it. This chain joins TRBV4-1 and TRBJ1-5; D unclear. The CDR3 consists of 13 residues. From germline, CDR1 is MGHRA and CDR2 YSYEKL. In DNA form, the CDR3 reads TGCGCCAGCAGCCCAACGGTTGAGAGGCCCAAGCATTTT. Its protein product is CASSPTVERPKHF.

In its sample, this clonotype was seen a few times. J is TRBJ1-2 and V is TRBV5-5, with D possibly matching TRBD1 (5 bases). Trimming left V 3 bases short and J 2 bases short, with 14 bases between. Germline CDR1 reads SGHKS; CDR2 reads YYEKEE (reference sequence). The CDR3 has 15 residues. The CDR3 nucleotides read TGTGCCAGCAGCTCCCGGATGGACATGAACTATGGCTACACCTTC. Translated, it gives CASSSRMDMNYGYTF.

A note on this clonotype: Relative to the germline gene, one junction end is altered; a read error may explain this. The chain links TRBV5-4 to TRBJ1-6; 8 nucleotides agree with TRBD1. Germline lookup yields CDR1 SGHNT and CDR2 YYREEE (reference sequence). CDR3 length: 15 residues. CDR3 region: CASRLAGQGNSPLHF. CDR3 coding DNA: TGTGCCAGCCGCTTAGCAGGACAGGGAAACTCACCCCTCCACTTT.

Ten or more counts support this clonotype. This chain links TRBV2 with TRBJ2-7; possibly TRBD1 or TRBD2 for D (5 bases each). Germline V gives CDR1 SNHLY, CDR2 FYNNEI. V was pared by 7 bases and J by 2 bases, with 21 bases between. The CDR3 contains 16 residues. The CDR3 bases are TGTGCCAGCAAACAACCGGGACCTGACGGCGCCTACGAGCAGTACTTC. Residues: CASKQPGPDGAYEQYF.

This chain connects TRBV24-1 to TRBJ2-1, with no clear D. The CDR3 contains 16 residues. V lost 5 bases to trimming and J lost 6 bases, with 19 bases between them. Per the germline V gene, CDR1 is KGHDR and CDR2 is SFDVKD. CDR3 coding DNA: TGTGCCACCAGTGTGACCGACGGCCCGCGTACCAATGAGCAGTTCTTC. Amino acid sequence: CATSVTDGPRTNEQFF.

The chain combines TRBV30 with TRBJ2-3; 12 nucleotides line up with TRBD2. J was trimmed by 0 bases and V by 2 bases; bases with no gene match: 6. Germline CDR1 reads GTSNPN; CDR2 reads SVGIG (reference sequence). The CDR3 length is 17 residues. The CDR3 nucleotides are TGTGCCTGGAGTTCGGGAACTAGCGGGGGGAGCACAGATACGCAGTATTTT. Translation gives CAWSSGTSGGSTDTQYF.

The chain joins TRBV27 to TRBJ1-1; the D gene is possibly TRBD1 (6 bases). Germline-derived CDR1 and CDR2 are MNHEY and SMNVEV (reference sequence). The CDR3 sequence is 15 residues long. Deletions cut 8 bases from V and 4 bases from J, with 20 bases between. The CDR3 nucleotides read TGTGCCAGCTCCCGTGGCATGGGGGCCCTCACTGAAGCTTTCTTT. Translated, it gives CASSRGMGALTEAFF.

V is TRBV27 and J is TRBJ2-2; a weak D match, TRBD2 (5 bases). The CDR3 covers 15 residues. CDR1 and CDR2 (germline): MNHEY, SMNVEV (reference sequence). Trimming pared 5 bases from V and 2 bases from J, leaving 12 bases between. The CDR3 nucleotides read TGTGCCAGCAGTCCCCTAGCTGTAAACACCGGGGAGCTGTTTTTT. The encoded protein is CASSPLAVNTGELFF.

This chain links TRBV6-6 with TRBJ1-2, with D perhaps matching TRBD1 (6 bases). Trimming took 6 bases from V and 4 from J, leaving 18 bases between them. This CDR3 spans 15 amino acids. Looked up from germline, CDR1 is MNHNY and CDR2 is SVGAGI (reference sequence). CDR3 in amino acids: CASSDGTRTIYGYTF. In nucleotides, the CDR3 is TGTGCCAGCAGCGATGGGACACGAACTATCTATGGCTACACCTTC.

The count of this clonotype is one. The chain is built from TRBV5-4 and TRBJ2-1; TRBD1 aligns across 8 bases. The junction had 13 bases not matched to a gene; V was cut back by 3 bases and J by 5 bases. The germline V gene has CDR1 SGHNT and CDR2 YYREEE (reference sequence). The CDR3 length is 17 residues. The CDR3 region has the DNA TGTGCCAGCAGCTCTTCGGACCTGGACAGGGTGGACAATGAGCAGTTCTTC. Translated, it gives CASSSSDLDRVDNEQFF.

The gene calls are TRBV12-3 or TRBV12-4 and TRBJ2-1; 8 nucleotides agree with TRBD1. V trimming: 6 bases; J trimming: 4 bases; junction bases outside the gene matches: 8. This CDR3 region has 15 residues. CDR3 DNA sequence: TGTGCCAGCAGCCAGGGACGGACAGGGTACAATGAGCAGTTCTTC. Protein sequence: CASSQGRTGYNEQFF.

This clonotype was seen a few times. This chain uses TRBV9 with TRBJ2-3, with 11 positions matching TRBD2. Germline values: CDR1 SGDLS, CDR2 YYNGEE. This CDR3 has 16 residues. Trimming at V came to 5 bases and at J to 5 bases, leaving 10 bases not matched to a gene. The CDR3 here is CASSALTSGVIDTQYF. CDR3 nucleotide sequence: TGTGCCAGCAGTGCCCTGACTAGCGGGGTCATAGATACGCAGTATTTT. The full variable domain, rest sourced from reference TRBV9 and TRBJ2-3, is DSGVTQTPKHLITATGQRVTLRCSPRSGDLSVYWYQQSLDQGLQFLIQYYNGEERAKGNILERFSAQQFPDLHSELNLSSLELGDSALYFCASSALTSGVIDTQYFGPGTRLTVL.

This chain connects TRBV3-1 to TRBJ2-1; 9 bases map to TRBD2. CDR1 and CDR2 (germline): LGHDT, YNNKEL (reference sequence). J was trimmed by 8 bases and V by 0 bases; bases with no gene match: 11. The CDR3 contains 17 residues. In DNA, the CDR3 is TGTGCCAGCAGCCAAGATTTCGCGCTAGCGGGGAGGGATGAGCAGTTCTTC. Protein product: CASSQDFALAGRDEQFF.

The chain is built from TRBV6-5 and TRBJ2-3; no clear D gene. Germline V lookup: CDR1 MNHEY, CDR2 SVGAGI. The CDR3 runs to 13 residues. Trimming shortened V by 7 bases and J by 2 bases, and 10 bases separated the two germline ends. CDR3 sequence (DNA): TGTGCCAGCACAGGCCAGATCACAGATACGCAGTATTTT. Protein: CASTGQITDTQYF.

Concerning this clonotype itself: An end of the junction does not agree with germline; a read error may underlie this. V gene TRBV19 combines with J gene TRBJ2-7; D ambiguous. The CDR3 extends over 13 amino acids. Germline CDR1 is LNHDA and CDR2 is SQIVND (reference sequence). This chain's CDR3 is CASRIGYSYEQYF. Here the CDR3 DNA reads TGTGCCAGTAGAATAGGCTACTCCTACGAGCAGTACTTC.

The chain carries TRBV7-9 and TRBJ2-7; D unresolved. The germline V gene encodes CDR1 SEHNR and CDR2 FQNEAQ (reference sequence). Trimming left V 5 bases short and J 3 bases short, with 14 bases between. There are 14 residues in the CDR3. CDR3 amino acids: CASSQVGRVYEQYF. The DNA for the CDR3 is TGTGCCAGCAGCCAAGTTGGACGGGTCTACGAGCAGTACTTC.

This chain links TRBV5-6 with TRBJ1-2; TRBD1 aligns across 7 bases. The V gene end was trimmed by 2 bases and the J gene end by 5 bases; junction bases not matched to a gene: 12. Germline CDR1 is SGHDT and CDR2 is YYEEEE. The CDR3 is 16 amino acids. DNA for the CDR3: TGTGCCAGCAGCTTTTTCGGAACGGGGACAGTTTATGGCTACACCTTC. It specifies CASSFFGTGTVYGYTF.

This clonotype was seen only once. The V call is TRBV6-5, the J call TRBJ2-7; maybe TRBD1 (6 bases). The CDR3 has 14 residues. Looked up from germline, CDR1 is MNHEY and CDR2 is SVGAGI. V was cut by 8 bases and J by 5 bases, with 19 bases left in between. CDR3 region: CASGLLGTIDEQYF. The DNA of the CDR3 is TGTGCCAGCGGCCTCCTTGGGACAATTGACGAGCAGTACTTC.

This clonotype occurred a few times. This chain connects TRBV4-2 to TRBJ2-3; TRBD2 matches 10 bases. V shed 1 base and J 0 bases; nucleotides not matched to a gene: 10. The CDR3 has 19 amino acids. Per the germline V gene, CDR1 is LGHNA and CDR2 is YNFKEQ. This CDR3 is CASSQVAVASGSSTDTQYF. The CDR3 region has the DNA TGTGCCAGCAGCCAAGTCGCTGTGGCTAGCGGGAGTAGCACAGATACGCAGTATTTT.

There are many counts of this clonotype. V is TRBV5-1 and J is TRBJ1-1; D might be TRBD1 (5 bases). There are 15 residues in the CDR3. With 4 bases removed from V and 2 bases from J, the gap between germline ends came to 15 bases. Germline CDR1 is SGHRS and CDR2 is YFSETQ. The CDR3 region is CASSQLQGLNTEAFF. In nucleotides, the CDR3 is TGCGCCAGCAGCCAACTGCAGGGATTAAACACTGAAGCTTTCTTT. The full variable domain, completed using reference TRBV5-1 and TRBJ1-1, is KAGVTQTPRYLIKTRGQQVTLSCSPISGHRSVSWYQQTPGQGLQFLFEYFSETQRNKGNFPGRFSGRQFSNSRSEMNVSTLELGDSALYLCASSQLQGLNTEAFFGQGTRLTVV.

The CDR3 DNA reads TGTGCCAGCAGCCCCCGGACAGCTGTTGAAGCTTTCTTT. Translation: CASSPRTAVEAFF. The V gene is TRBV7-9, the J gene TRBJ1-1, with a tentative D call TRBD1 (6 bases). Per germline, CDR1 SEHNR and CDR2 FQNEAQ (reference sequence). The CDR3 spans 13 residues. V lost 5 bases and J lost 7, with 14 bases in between.